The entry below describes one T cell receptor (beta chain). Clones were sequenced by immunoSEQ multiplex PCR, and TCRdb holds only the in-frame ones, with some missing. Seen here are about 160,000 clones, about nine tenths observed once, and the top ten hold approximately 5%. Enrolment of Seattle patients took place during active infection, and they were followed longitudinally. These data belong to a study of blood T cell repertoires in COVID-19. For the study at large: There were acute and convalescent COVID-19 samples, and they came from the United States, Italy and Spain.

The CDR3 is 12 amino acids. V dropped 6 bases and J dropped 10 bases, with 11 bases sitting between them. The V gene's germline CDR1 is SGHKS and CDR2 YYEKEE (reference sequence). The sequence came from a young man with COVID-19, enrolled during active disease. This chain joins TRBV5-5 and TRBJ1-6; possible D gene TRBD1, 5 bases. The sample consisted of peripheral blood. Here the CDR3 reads CASTMGQSPLHF. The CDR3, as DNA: TGTGCCAGCACCATGGGGCAATCACCCCTCCACTTT.